This is a list of T cell receptor beta chains from one sample in a study of CD8+CD57+ T cells in acquired aplastic anemia. TCRdb called the reads again in MiXCR, with one record for every CDR3 protein. Of around 230,000 distinct CDR3 sequences in the sample, 61% were seen once. The sample comprised sorted CD4+, CD8+, or CD8+CD57+ T cells (not recorded which) from PBMCs. The receptors were gathered from a human donor in good health. Each CDR3 is given with its conserved first and last residue. A D gene is named only where the DNA matches it firmly. Clone size appears in some rows only: once, few, many, or a class for an expanded clone.

size	D	J	V	length	CDR3	DNA
.	.	TRBJ2-3	TRBV5-1	14	CASMFTGAQDTQYF	TGCGCCAGCATGTTCACGGGAGCTCAAGATACGCAGTATTTT
.	.	TRBJ1-1	TRBV5-1	14	CASSFGLQNTEAFF	TGCGCCAGCAGCTTTGGACTTCAGAACACTGAAGCTTTCTTT
once	.	TRBJ1-1	TRBV20-1	17	CSASELAEVVWNTEAFF	TGCAGTGCTAGTGAGCTAGCGGAGGTAGTATGGAACACTGAAGCTTTCTTT
many	.	TRBJ2-1	TRBV6-2/TRBV6-3	12	CASSFRYNEQFF	TGTGCCAGCAGTTTTCGCTACAATGAGCAGTTCTTC
.	TRBD1	TRBJ1-1	TRBV7-9	15	CASSRRGGLDTEAFF	TGTGCCAGCAGCCGCAGGGGGGGCTTGGACACTGAAGCTTTCTTT
many	.	TRBJ1-1	TRBV20-1	14	CSAFRDRGHTEAFF	TGCAGTGCTTTCCGGGACCGGGGACACACTGAAGCTTTCTTT
.	.	TRBJ2-3	TRBV3-1	15	CASSQEGSGTDTQYF	TGTGCCAGCAGCCAAGAGGGTAGCGGCACAGATACGCAGTATTTT
.	.	TRBJ1-2	TRBV2	17	CAGSVGGADIRNYGYTF	TGTGCCGGCAGTGTGGGGGGGGCAGACATAAGAAACTATGGCTACACCTTC
.	.	TRBJ1-1	TRBV19	15	CASRLTGTVGTEAFF	TGTGCCAGTAGGTTGACCGGGACGGTCGGCACTGAAGCTTTCTTT
.	TRBD1	TRBJ1-4	TRBV10-3	14	CAIRPGQGDEKLFF	TGTGCCATCAGGCCGGGACAGGGTGATGAAAAACTGTTTTTT
.	.	TRBJ1-1	TRBV2	13	CALASGRNTEAFF	TGTGCCCTAGCCAGCGGGAGGAACACTGAAGCTTTCTTT
few	.	TRBJ2-5	TRBV25-1	14	CASSGAGAQETQYF	TGTGCCAGCAGTGGGGCAGGGGCCCAAGAGACCCAGTACTTC
.	.	TRBJ1-3	TRBV5-1	13	CASSLGNGNTIYF	TGCGCCAGCAGCTTGGGGAACGGAAACACCATATATTTT
many	.	TRBJ2-7	TRBV4-1	15	CASSQGAGSLYEQYF	TGCGCCAGCAGCCAAGGCGCAGGGTCTCTATACGAGCAGTACTTC
.	TRBD2	TRBJ2-1	TRBV20-1	17	CSAVSPSSGLSYNEQFF	TGCAGTGCTGTCTCCCCCTCTAGCGGTCTCTCCTACAATGAGCAGTTCTTC
.	.	TRBJ1-1	TRBV2	14	CASSPPGQNTEAFF	TGTGCCAGCAGTCCCCCGGGTCAGAACACTGAAGCTTTCTTT
.	TRBD2	TRBJ2-7	TRBV7-2	16	CASSLGGSGDYYEQYF	TGTGCCAGCAGCTTAGGGGGTAGCGGGGACTACTACGAGCAGTACTTC
.	TRBD2	TRBJ2-3	TRBV28	14	CASSFTSGSDTQYF	TGTGCCAGCAGTTTTACTAGCGGTTCTGATACGCAGTATTTT
.	.	TRBJ1-1	TRBV9	16	CASSVVNSGVRTEAFF	TGTGCCAGCAGCGTAGTGAATAGCGGGGTACGCACTGAAGCTTTCTTT
few	TRBD2	TRBJ2-3	TRBV7-8	18	CASSLARFSGGGGDTQYF	TGTGCCAGCAGCTTAGCGCGGTTTAGCGGGGGAGGGGGGGATACGCAGTATTTT
.	.	TRBJ2-7	TRBV12-3/TRBV12-4	12	CASSRDGYEQYF	TGTGCCAGCAGTAGGGACGGCTACGAGCAGTACTTC
.	.	TRBJ2-1	TRBV24-1	15	CATSDSYGPVDEQFF	TGTGCCACCAGTGATTCGTACGGCCCCGTGGATGAGCAGTTCTTC
once	TRBD2	TRBJ2-2	TRBV9	15	CASSPRGEGTGELFF	TGTGCCAGCAGCCCTCGAGGGGAGGGCACCGGGGAGCTGTTTTTT
few	TRBD1	TRBJ1-5	TRBV12-3/TRBV12-4	14	CASSYTGGGQPQHF	TGTGCCAGCAGTTATACAGGGGGCGGTCAGCCCCAGCATTTT
.	TRBD2	TRBJ2-5	TRBV24-1	17	CATSEATSGRAKETQYF	TGTGCCACCAGTGAGGCAACTAGCGGGAGGGCTAAAGAGACCCAGTACTTC
.	TRBD2	TRBJ2-7	TRBV20-1	13	CSAGGLAGDEQYF	TGCAGTGCAGGGGGACTAGCGGGAGACGAGCAGTACTTC
once	TRBD1	TRBJ2-7	TRBV20-1	12	CSAIKTGDEQYF	TGCAGTGCTATAAAGACAGGGGACGAGCAGTACTTC
once	.	TRBJ2-1	TRBV7-2	15	CASSYRFDSYNEQFF	TGTGCCAGCAGCTACAGGTTCGACTCCTACAATGAGCAGTTCTTC
many	TRBD1	TRBJ2-7	TRBV20-1	21	CSARSIAGQGVRERFSYEQYF	TGCAGTGCTAGGTCTATCGCGGGACAGGGGGTTCGGGAGAGATTCTCCTACGAGCAGTACTTC
once	.	TRBJ2-2	TRBV7-3	16	CASSLTGTFNTGELFF	TGTGCCAGCAGCTTAACGGGGACCTTCAACACCGGGGAGCTGTTTTTT
.	.	TRBJ1-1	TRBV7-9	15	CASSLAGGGRTEAFF	TGTGCCAGCAGCCTAGCAGGAGGGGGGCGCACTGAAGCTTTCTTT
.	TRBD2	TRBJ2-5	TRBV25-1	15	CASSDTSGGEETQYF	TGTGCCAGCAGTGACACTAGCGGTGGTGAGGAGACCCAGTACTTC
.	TRBD1	TRBJ1-2	TRBV20-1	13	CSARSDRDYGYTF	TGCAGTGCTAGATCGGACAGGGACTATGGCTACACCTTC
.	.	TRBJ1-1	TRBV15	13	CATSRIGVTEAFF	TGTGCCACCAGCAGAATAGGGGTTACTGAAGCTTTCTTT
once	TRBD1	TRBJ2-1	TRBV24-1	15	CATSDYRTGNNEQFF	TGTGCCACCAGTGATTATAGGACAGGCAACAATGAGCAGTTCTTC
.	.	TRBJ2-1	TRBV19	14	CASSIGDGYNEQFF	TGTGCCAGTAGTATAGGGGACGGTTACAATGAGCAGTTCTTC
once	.	TRBJ2-7	TRBV10-3	16	CAISEEAGLRRYEQYF	TGTGCCATCAGTGAGGAGGCAGGCCTCCGGCGCTACGAGCAGTACTTC
.	TRBD2	TRBJ2-7	TRBV19	16	CASTMVAGGTTYEQYF	TGTGCCAGTACCATGGTAGCGGGAGGAACTACCTACGAGCAGTACTTC
.	.	TRBJ1-3	TRBV7-9	15	CASSLSGASGNTIYF	TGTGCCAGCAGCTTAAGTGGGGCCTCTGGAAACACCATATATTTT
many	.	TRBJ2-7	TRBV9	14	CASSTDLGAYEQYF	TGTGCCAGCAGCACAGACCTCGGGGCATACGAGCAGTACTTC
.	.	TRBJ2-1	TRBV28	19	CASSFPITTNRLQHNEQFF	TGTGCCAGCAGTTTCCCAATAACGACGAATCGACTACAACACAATGAGCAGTTCTTC
.	TRBD1	TRBJ1-1	TRBV24-1	13	CAARTGLGTEAFF	TGTGCCGCCAGGACAGGGCTCGGAACTGAAGCTTTCTTT
.	TRBD2	TRBJ2-3	TRBV20-1	13	CSAGGGGTDTQYF	TGCAGTGCTGGGGGGGGGGGCACAGATACGCAGTATTTT
.	.	TRBJ2-2	TRBV15	16	CATSRDWGANTGELLF	TGTGCTACCAGCAGAGATTGGGGGGCGAACACCGGGGAGCTGCTTTTT
.	TRBD1	TRBJ1-3	TRBV7-2	16	CASSIRTGGHGNTIYF	TGTGCCAGCAGCATTCGGACAGGGGGGCATGGAAACACCATATATTTT
many	TRBD1	TRBJ2-5	TRBV10-3	15	CAIKGQGVGEETQYF	TGTGCCATCAAGGGACAGGGTGTGGGGGAAGAGACCCAGTACTTC